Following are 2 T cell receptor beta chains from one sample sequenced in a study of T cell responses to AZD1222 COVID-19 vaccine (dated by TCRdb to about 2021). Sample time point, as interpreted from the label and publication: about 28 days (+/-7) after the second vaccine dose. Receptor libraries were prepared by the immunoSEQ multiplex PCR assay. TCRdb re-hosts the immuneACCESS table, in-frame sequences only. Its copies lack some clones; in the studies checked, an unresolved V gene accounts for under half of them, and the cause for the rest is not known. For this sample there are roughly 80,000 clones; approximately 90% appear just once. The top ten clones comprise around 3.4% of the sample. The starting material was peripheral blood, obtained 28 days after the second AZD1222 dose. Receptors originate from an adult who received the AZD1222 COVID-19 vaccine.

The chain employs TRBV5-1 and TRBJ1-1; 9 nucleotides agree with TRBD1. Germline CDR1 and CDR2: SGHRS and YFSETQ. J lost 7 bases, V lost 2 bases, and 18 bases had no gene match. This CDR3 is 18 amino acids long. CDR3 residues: CASSLKHDGGTGSREAFF. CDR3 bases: TGCGCCAGCAGCTTAAAGCATGATGGAGGGACAGGGTCCCGTGAAGCTTTCTTT.

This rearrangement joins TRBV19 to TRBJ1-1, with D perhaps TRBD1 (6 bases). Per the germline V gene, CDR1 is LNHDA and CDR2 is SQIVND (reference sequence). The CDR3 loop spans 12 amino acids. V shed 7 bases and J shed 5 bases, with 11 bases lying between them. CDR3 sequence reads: CASTSGETEAFF. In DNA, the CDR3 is TGTGCCAGTACCTCAGGGGAGACTGAAGCTTTCTTT. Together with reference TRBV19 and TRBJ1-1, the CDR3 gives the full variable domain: DGGITQSPKYLFRKEGQNVTLSCEQNLNHDAMYWYRQDPGQGLRLIYYSQIVNDFQKGDIAEGYSVSREKKESFPLTVTSAQKNPTAFYLCASTSGETEAFFGQGTRLTVV.